The 27 T cell receptor beta chains listed next were all sequenced from one sample in a study of blood T cell repertoires in COVID-19 (TCRdb year 2020). Receptor libraries were prepared by the immunoSEQ multiplex PCR assay. TCRdb obtained this table from immuneACCESS and retained in-frame rearrangements with V and J assigned. These tables miss some clones; where compared with another copy, unresolved V genes account for less than half of the shortfall, and the remainder is unexplained. For this sample the table gives tens of thousands of clones, of which 82% were detected only once. The ten largest clones capture approximately 1.7% of the sample. What was sequenced was peripheral blood. These receptors were obtained from a woman in her sixties or seventies with acute or convalescent COVID-19.

V and J are TRBV7-9 and TRBJ1-2; 8 nucleotides agree with TRBD1. Germline values: CDR1 SEHNR, CDR2 FQNEAQ (reference sequence). This CDR3 contains 14 residues. Trimming at V came to 3 bases and at J to 7 bases, leaving 7 bases not matched to a gene. CDR3 residues: CASSFGQGAGGYTF. CDR3 DNA sequence: TGTGCCAGCAGCTTTGGGCAGGGGGCTGGTGGCTACACCTTC. The full variable domain, completed using reference TRBV7-9 and TRBJ1-2, is DTGVSQNPRHKITKRGQNVTFRCDPISEHNRLYWYRQTLGQGPEFLTYFQNEAQLEKSRLLSDRFSAERPKGSFSTLEIQRTEQGDSAMYLCASSFGQGAGGYTFGSGTRLTVV.

The J gene is TRBJ2-6, the V gene TRBV27; 10 bases line up with TRBD2. After removal of 4 bases from V and 3 bases from J, the junction contained 3 bases not matched to a gene. CDR1 is MNHEY, CDR2 SMNVEV, per germline (reference sequence). There are 16 residues in the CDR3. The CDR3 nucleotides read TGTGCCAGCAGTTGGAGCGGGGGGGATGGGGCCAACGTCCTGACTTTC. Amino acid sequence: CASSWSGGDGANVLTF. The variable domain in full, with the rest retrieved from reference TRBV27 and TRBJ2-6, is EAQVTQNPRYLITVTGKKLTVTCSQNMNHEYMSWYRQDPGLGLRQIYYSMNVEVTDKGDVPEGYKVSRKEKRNFPLILESPSPNQTSLYFCASSWSGGDGANVLTFGAGSRLTVL.

The genes are TRBV3-1 (or the pseudogene TRBV3-2) and TRBJ2-7; 7 nucleotides match TRBD1. Looked up from germline, CDR1 is LGHDT and CDR2 is YNNKEL (reference sequence). V shed 1 base, J shed 0 bases, and the junction held 12 bases outside the gene matches. The CDR3 spans 18 residues. CDR3 nucleotides: TGTGCCAGCAGCCAAGGGACAGGTAGGGGACATAGCTCCTACGAGCAGTACTTC. Protein sequence: CASSQGTGRGHSSYEQYF.

The gene calls are TRBV29-1 and TRBJ2-7; 7 bases match TRBD2. From germline, CDR1 is SQVTM and CDR2 ANQGSEA. The CDR3 has 12 residues. J was trimmed by 4 bases and V by 7 bases; bases with no gene match: 7. CDR3 in DNA: TGCAGCGCGACTAGCTCCGGGTACGAGCAGTACTTC. Translating gives CSATSSGYEQYF.

The CDR3 protein is CASSPDRDQPQHF. The CDR3 DNA sequence: TGTGCCAGCAGTCCCGACAGGGATCAGCCCCAGCATTTT. V gene TRBV6-4 combines with J gene TRBJ1-5, with 7 bases that match TRBD1. V was pared by 5 bases and J by 5 bases, with 3 bases of the junction left unmatched. Germline CDR1 reads MRHNA; CDR2 reads SNTAGT. The CDR3 runs 13 residues.

This chain uses TRBV6-1 with TRBJ1-1, with 8 bases aligning to TRBD1. The CDR3 runs to 14 residues. Germline V gene sequence: CDR1 MNHNS, CDR2 SASEGT. V shed 5 bases and J 4 bases; nucleotides not matched to a gene: 6. CDR3 nucleotide sequence: TGTGCCAGCAGTTTTACAACAGGGGGCACTGAAGCTTTCTTT. Protein sequence: CASSFTTGGTEAFF.

V usage is TRBV5-1 and J usage is TRBJ1-3; the D gene is possibly TRBD1 (6 bases). CDR1 is SGHRS and CDR2 is YFSETQ in the germline V gene. V lost 5 bases, J lost 8 bases, and 20 bases lay in between. This CDR3 contains 15 residues. Here the CDR3 reads CASSPRAGAKDTIYF. Written as DNA, the CDR3 is TGCGCCAGCAGTCCTAGAGCAGGGGCCAAGGACACCATATATTTT.

The chain recombines TRBV12-5 with TRBJ1-6; 7 bases fit TRBD1. From germline, CDR1 is LGHNT and CDR2 FRNRAP. V trimming: 5 bases; J trimming: 4 bases; junction bases outside the gene matches: 8. This CDR3 has 16 residues. CDR3 region: CASGGDRDKYNSPLHF. Written as DNA, the CDR3 is TGTGCTAGTGGTGGAGACAGGGATAAGTATAATTCACCCCTCCACTTT.

The chain has TRBV3-1 (or the pseudogene TRBV3-2) and TRBJ1-5, with a weak D call TRBD1 (5 bases). Germline V lookup: CDR1 LGHDT, CDR2 YNNKEL (reference sequence). CDR3 length: 15 residues. The V gene lost 4 bases and the J gene lost 2 bases, with 12 bases spanning the gap. DNA for the CDR3: TGTGCCAGCAGCCCCCCCGGGGGAGGCAATCAGCCCCAGCATTTT. It codes for CASSPPGGGNQPQHF.

This rearrangement joins TRBV24-1 to TRBJ2-5; 7 bases fit TRBD2. The ends lost 2 bases at V and 1 base at J; junction bases unmatched: 0. The germline gives CDR1 KGHDR, CDR2 SFDVKD. This CDR3 comprises 14 residues. CDR3 DNA: TGTGCCACCAGTGATTGGGGGGGCCAAGAGACCCAGTACTTC. It translates to CATSDWGGQETQYF.

This clone has just a few counts. The chain links TRBV5-6 to TRBJ1-2, with TRBD1 matching over 8 bases. CDR1 SGHDT and CDR2 YYEEEE come from the germline V gene. CDR3 length equals 15 residues. The V and J ends lost 4 bases and 4 bases, in that order; junction bases with no gene match: 9. The CDR3 nucleotides read TGTGCCAGCAGCCCCCGGGACAGGATACTCTATGGCTACACCTTC. Encoded protein: CASSPRDRILYGYTF.

The rearrangement joins TRBV30 to TRBJ2-5, with 7 bases identical to TRBD2. This CDR3 region has 14 residues. Germline CDR1 GTSNPN, CDR2 SVGIG (reference sequence). Losses at the gene ends were 3 bases for V and 1 base for J; bases not matched to a gene: 5. DNA for the CDR3: TGTGCCTGGAGCGGGGGGAAAGCCCAAGAGACCCAGTACTTC. Residues: CAWSGGKAQETQYF.

The CDR3 here is CASSLTGARDQPQHF. CDR3 nucleotide sequence: TGTGCCAGCAGTCTTACAGGGGCTCGAGATCAGCCCCAGCATTTT. The genes are TRBV6-5 and TRBJ1-5; 7 bases are shared with TRBD1. The ends lost 5 bases at V and 5 bases at J; junction bases unmatched: 9. The CDR3 has 15 amino acids. Germline lookup yields CDR1 MNHEY and CDR2 SVGAGI.

The V call is TRBV2, the J call TRBJ2-7; D possibly corresponds to TRBD2 (5 bases). This CDR3 has 13 residues. Trimming pared 7 bases from V and 7 bases from J, leaving 17 bases between. Germline loops: CDR1 SNHLY, CDR2 FYNNEI. CDR3 sequence (DNA): TGTGCCAGCAAATCTGGAACATCGGGGGAGCAGTACTTC. Amino acid sequence: CASKSGTSGEQYF. The variable domain in full, with the rest retrieved from reference TRBV2 and TRBJ2-7, is EPEVTQTPSHQVTQMGQEVILRCVPISNHLYFYWYRQILGQKVEFLVSFYNNEISEKSEIFDDQFSVERPDGSNFTLKIRSTKLEDSAMYFCASKSGTSGEQYFGPGTRLTVT.

The chain employs TRBV3-1 (or the pseudogene TRBV3-2) and TRBJ2-1; 10 bases match TRBD2. J lost 2 bases, V lost 7 bases, and 5 bases had no gene match. This CDR3 has 15 residues. Germline V gene sequence: CDR1 LGHDT, CDR2 YNNKEL (reference sequence). The CDR3 coding sequence is TGTGCCAGCACCATTACTAGCGGGACCTACAATGAGCAGTTCTTC. This sequence encodes CASTITSGTYNEQFF.

The chain links TRBV19 to TRBJ2-3, with D tentatively TRBD2 (7 bases). Germline assignment: CDR1 LNHDA and CDR2 SQIVND (reference sequence). Trimming removed 10 bases at V and 4 bases at J, with 18 bases between. CDR3 size: 14 residues. CDR3 loop: CATSGGKLADTQYF. The CDR3 DNA sequence: TGTGCCACTTCGGGGGGCAAGTTGGCAGATACGCAGTATTTT.

This rearrangement joins TRBV3-1 (or the pseudogene TRBV3-2) to TRBJ2-5, with TRBD1 matching 10 bases. Germline CDR1 is LGHDT and CDR2 is YNNKEL (reference sequence). This CDR3 has 16 amino acids. V trimming: 1 base; J trimming: 2 bases; junction bases outside the gene matches: 4. CDR3 DNA sequence: TGTGCCAGCAGCCAAGGGACAGGGGGATATCAAGAGACCCAGTACTTC. Its translation: CASSQGTGGYQETQYF.

This clone appeared a few times. This chain links TRBV15 with TRBJ1-6, with 7 nucleotides matching TRBD1. Trimming removed 1 base from V and 9 bases from J; junction bases left unmatched: 3. The CDR3 contains 14 residues. Looked up from germline, CDR1 is LNHNV and CDR2 is YYDKDF (reference sequence). CDR3 DNA: TGTGCCACCAGCAGAGGACAGGGAGGTTCACCCCTCCACTTT. It specifies CATSRGQGGSPLHF.

The V and J genes are TRBV27 and TRBJ2-1; TRBD1 matches at 10 bases. The CDR3 runs to 16 residues. The germline gives CDR1 MNHEY, CDR2 SMNVEV (reference sequence). Losses at the gene ends were 6 bases for V and 5 bases for J; bases not matched to a gene: 10. DNA of the CDR3: TGTGCCAGCAGACCTTTTTGGACAGGGGGAAACAATGAGCAGTTCTTC. Translated, it gives CASRPFWTGGNNEQFF.

The V gene is TRBV5-4, the J gene TRBJ1-2, with 11 nucleotides matching TRBD1. The CDR3 extends over 13 amino acids. Germline lookup yields CDR1 SGHNT and CDR2 YYREEE (reference sequence). V shed 3 bases, J shed 7 bases, and the junction held 2 bases outside the gene matches. The CDR3 DNA reads as TGTGCCAGCAGCTGGGGGACAGGGGGTGGCTACACCTTC. Protein: CASSWGTGGGYTF.

The chain couples TRBV15 to TRBJ2-5; 10 positions agree with TRBD1. V gave up 0 bases and J gave up 5 bases; unmatched junction bases: 9. Germline V gene data show CDR1 as LNHNV and CDR2 as YYDKDF (reference sequence). CDR3 length: 17 residues. The CDR3 region is CATSRDKWDRGWETQYF. The DNA of the CDR3 is TGTGCCACCAGCAGAGATAAGTGGGACAGGGGATGGGAGACCCAGTACTTC.

The chain combines TRBV10-3 with TRBJ1-5; D is possibly TRBD1 (5 bases). Germline assignment: CDR1 ENHRY and CDR2 SYGVKD. The CDR3 spans 14 residues. Trimming took 4 bases from V and 0 from J, leaving 7 bases between them. CDR3 in amino acids: CAISAGNSNQPQHF. The DNA for the CDR3 is TGTGCCATCAGTGCAGGGAATAGCAATCAGCCCCAGCATTTT.

This chain connects TRBV5-4 to TRBJ1-2; 8 bases are shared with TRBD1. The germline V gene encodes CDR1 SGHNT and CDR2 YYREEE (reference sequence). This CDR3 is built from 16 residues. The J segment lost 4 bases and the V segment lost 5 bases, leaving 13 bases of the junction unmatched. The chain's CDR3 is CASRTNRDRSTYGYTF. The CDR3 bases are TGTGCCAGCAGAACTAACCGGGACAGGAGCACCTATGGCTACACCTTC. The full variable domain, its missing parts supplied by reference TRBV5-4 and TRBJ1-2, is ETGVTQSPTHLIKTRGQQVTLRCSSQSGHNTVSWYQQALGQGPQFIFQYYREEENGRGNFPPRFSGLQFPNYSSELNVNALELDDSALYLCASRTNRDRSTYGYTFGSGTRLTVV.

The chain recombines TRBV5-5 with TRBJ1-3; 8 bases line up with TRBD1. V lost 4 bases, J lost 0 bases, and 6 bases stayed unmatched. The germline V gene has CDR1 SGHKS and CDR2 YYEKEE (reference sequence). This CDR3 is built from 16 residues. CDR3 residues: CASSPYTGGSGNTIYF. The CDR3 DNA reads as TGTGCCAGCAGCCCATATACAGGGGGCTCTGGAAACACCATATATTTT.

V is TRBV15 and J is TRBJ1-3; perhaps TRBD1 as D (6 bases). The germline gives CDR1 LNHNV, CDR2 YYDKDF (reference sequence). Trimming took 1 base from V and 0 from J, leaving 10 bases between them. The CDR3 extends over 16 amino acids. The CDR3 loop reads CATSRGRGYSGNTIYF. The CDR3 nucleotides read TGTGCCACCAGCAGAGGCAGGGGTTACTCTGGAAACACCATATATTTT.

This rearrangement joins TRBV28 to TRBJ2-3; 8 nucleotides line up with TRBD2. The germline V gene has CDR1 MDHEN and CDR2 SYDVKM. The ends lost 7 bases at V and 5 bases at J; junction bases unmatched: 11. The CDR3 runs to 15 residues. This CDR3 reads CASTTYGGAVDTQYF. The CDR3 DNA follows: TGTGCCAGCACTACTTACGGGGGGGCCGTAGATACGCAGTATTTT.

The count of this clone is one. The chain employs TRBV12-3 or TRBV12-4 and TRBJ1-1; a weak D match, TRBD1 (5 bases). The CDR3 runs 13 residues. The V end was cut by 5 bases, the J end by 1 base, with 8 bases between. CDR3 residues: CASSHRRNTEAFF. The CDR3 DNA reads TGTGCCAGCAGTCACAGGAGGAACACTGAAGCTTTCTTT.